Shown below are 20 T cell receptor beta chains from a single sample sequenced in a study of blood T cell repertoires in COVID-19. Sequencing used immunoSEQ multiplex PCR; TCRdb keeps in-frame clones, though not all of them. The sample holds some 46,000 clones, approximately 90% seen once. Sequences were obtained from peripheral blood. All receptors derive from a man in his sixties with active COVID-19.

The chain has TRBV6-2 or TRBV6-3 and TRBJ1-2, with D tentatively TRBD1 (5 bases). V gave up 0 bases and J gave up 5 bases, with 19 bases separating them. The CDR3 length is 17 residues. From germline, CDR1 is MNHEY and CDR2 SVGEGT. The CDR3 sequence: CASSYSQGAGPYYGYTF. As DNA, the CDR3 is TGTGCCAGCAGTTACTCGCAAGGGGCCGGTCCTTATTATGGCTACACCTTC.

The chain is built from TRBV24-1 and TRBJ2-1; D possibly corresponds to TRBD1 (6 bases). The CDR3 has 15 residues. Germline CDR1 is KGHDR and CDR2 is SFDVKD. V gave up 2 bases and J gave up 8 bases, with 15 bases separating them. The DNA of the CDR3 is TGTGCCACCAGTGATTCCCGGACAGTGTCCTATGAGCAGTTCTTC. Amino acids: CATSDSRTVSYEQFF.

The V call is TRBV7-2, the J call TRBJ1-2; 8 bases line up with TRBD1. The CDR3 is made up of 14 amino acids. Germline lookup yields CDR1 SGHTA and CDR2 FQGNSA. The V segment lost 5 bases and the J segment 8 bases; nucleotides outside the gene matches: 10. CDR3 protein: CASSPYRTGSGYTF. The CDR3 DNA reads TGTGCCAGCAGCCCGTACCGGACAGGGTCCGGCTACACCTTC.

V gene TRBV5-6 combines with J gene TRBJ2-2, with TRBD1 identical over 10 bases. Germline lookup yields CDR1 SGHDT and CDR2 YYEEEE. V was pared by 4 bases and J by 6 bases, with 6 bases of the junction left unmatched. CDR3 size: 15 residues. CDR3: CASSPGTGDAGELFF. The DNA for the CDR3 is TGTGCCAGCAGCCCCGGGACAGGGGATGCCGGGGAGCTGTTTTTT.

V is TRBV5-1 and J is TRBJ2-3; 9 bases map to TRBD2. V lost 0 bases to trimming and J lost 6 bases; unmatched junction nucleotides: 14. The length of the CDR3 is 18 residues. Germline assignment: CDR1 SGHRS and CDR2 YFSETQ. CDR3 in DNA: TGCGCCAGCAGCTTGGCTCCTCTAGCGGGACGACCATCGGATACGCAGTATTTT. The encoded protein is CASSLAPLAGRPSDTQYF.

This chain connects TRBV2 to TRBJ1-2; D is perhaps TRBD1 (5 bases). The CDR3 sequence is 14 residues long. CDR1 is SNHLY, CDR2 FYNNEI, per germline. V lost 11 bases and J 3 bases, leaving 19 bases between the germline ends. CDR3 DNA sequence: TGTGCCTCCAATCGGGCAGGGAAGCACTATGGCTACACCTTC. The encoded protein is CASNRAGKHYGYTF.

The V and J genes are TRBV7-2 and TRBJ1-5; D might be TRBD1 (5 bases). Germline V gene sequence: CDR1 SGHTA, CDR2 FQGNSA. Trimming pared 0 bases from V and 0 bases from J, leaving 9 bases between. The CDR3 spans 16 residues. The CDR3 reads CASSLALGGSNQPQHF. DNA for the CDR3: TGTGCCAGCAGCTTAGCTTTGGGGGGTAGCAATCAGCCCCAGCATTTT.

The chain couples TRBV9 to TRBJ2-1; TRBD2 agrees at 7 bases. Trimming took 6 bases from V and 6 from J; bases not matched to a gene: 12. The V gene's germline CDR1 is SGDLS and CDR2 YYNGEE. The CDR3 covers 15 residues. DNA for the CDR3: TGTGCCAGCACCCCCCCGGGACTAACACCCAATGAGCAGTTCTTC. It is translated as CASTPPGLTPNEQFF.

The genes are TRBV25-1 and TRBJ2-2; TRBD1 aligns across 7 bases. Germline V gene sequence: CDR1 MGHDK, CDR2 SYGVNS. This CDR3 contains 17 residues. Trimming removed 0 bases from V and 0 bases from J; junction bases left unmatched: 4. The CDR3 sequence is CASSEYMGTANTGELFF. CDR3 DNA sequence: TGTGCCAGCAGTGAATATATGGGGACAGCGAACACCGGGGAGCTGTTTTTT.

The chain combines TRBV28 with TRBJ2-7, with TRBD1 matching 7 bases. Germline lookup yields CDR1 MDHEN and CDR2 SYDVKM. Losses at the gene ends were 6 bases for V and 4 bases for J; bases not matched to a gene: 6. This CDR3 spans 13 amino acids. CDR3 in DNA: TGTGCCAGCAGAAAGACAGGGCTTTACGAGCAGTACTTC. As protein: CASRKTGLYEQYF.

This chain joins TRBV28 and TRBJ1-4; D remains ambiguous. V was cut by 4 bases and J by 5 bases, with 14 bases left in between. The length of the CDR3 is 15 residues. The germline V gene has CDR1 MDHEN and CDR2 SYDVKM. This CDR3 is CASSSLGGLNEKLFF. CDR3 DNA: TGTGCCAGCAGTTCCCTGGGAGGCCTAAATGAAAAACTGTTTTTT.

The V call is TRBV19, the J call TRBJ1-2; D may be TRBD1 (6 bases). V lost 5 bases and J lost 8, with 18 bases in between. CDR1 is LNHDA and CDR2 is SQIVND in the germline V gene (reference sequence). The CDR3 spans 14 residues. The CDR3 reads CASSLRDTQSGYTF. In nucleotides, the CDR3 is TGTGCCAGTAGTCTACGGGACACCCAGTCGGGCTACACCTTC.

The CDR3 DNA sequence: TGCAGTGCTAGTAGACCGGGATTCTGGGATGAAAAACTGTTTTTT. Its protein is CSASRPGFWDEKLFF. The chain links TRBV20-1 to TRBJ1-4, with D unresolved. The germline gives CDR1 DFQATT, CDR2 SNEGSKA (reference sequence). This CDR3 region has 15 residues. The V and J ends lost 3 bases and 6 bases respectively, with 17 bases between them.

This chain uses TRBV19 with TRBJ1-5; no firm D call. Germline lookup yields CDR1 LNHDA and CDR2 SQIVND (reference sequence). The CDR3 has 14 amino acids. V lost 3 bases, J lost 7 bases, and 13 bases lay in between. This CDR3 reads CASSMGRAAQPQHF. The DNA for the CDR3 is TGTGCCAGTAGTATGGGGAGGGCAGCGCAGCCCCAGCATTTT.

CDR3 amino acids: CAWSVVRGNQPQHF. The CDR3 DNA reads TGTGCCTGGAGTGTTGTCAGGGGGAATCAGCCCCAGCATTTT. This chain connects TRBV30 to TRBJ1-5, with TRBD1 identical over 7 bases. Unmatched junction bases numbered 3, after V lost 0 bases and J lost 4 bases. The CDR3 totals 14 residues. Germline V gives CDR1 GTSNPN, CDR2 SVGIG (reference sequence).

The CDR3 region has the DNA TGTGCCAGCAGTGATATCGGTCAGGGGGCTAATGAAAAACTGTTTTTT. Translated, it gives CASSDIGQGANEKLFF. The chain uses TRBV2 and TRBJ1-4, with 7 bases lining up with TRBD1. CDR1 and CDR2 (germline): SNHLY, FYNNEI. The CDR3 runs to 16 residues. Trimming took 3 bases from V and 3 from J; bases not matched to a gene: 7.

The V gene is TRBV11-2, the J gene TRBJ2-5, with D perhaps matching TRBD2 (6 bases). The CDR3 extends over 14 amino acids. CDR1 is SGHAT and CDR2 is FQNNGV in the germline V gene. The V end lost 5 bases, the J end lost 3 bases, and 13 bases lay between the germline ends. The CDR3 is CASSPGDFEETQYF. As DNA, the CDR3 is TGTGCCAGCAGCCCTGGGGACTTCGAAGAGACCCAGTACTTC.

This clone was seen just once. J is TRBJ1-3 and V is TRBV7-2; D possibly corresponds to TRBD1 (6 bases). The CDR3 contains 15 residues. Per germline, CDR1 SGHTA and CDR2 FQGNSA. V lost 6 bases to trimming and J lost 0 bases, with 12 bases between them. The chain's CDR3 is CASREGGGSGNTIYF. The CDR3 nucleotides read TGTGCCAGCAGGGAAGGGGGGGGCTCTGGAAACACCATATATTTT.

The chain employs TRBV6-6 and TRBJ1-2; tentative D call: TRBD1 (5 bases). Trimming shortened V by 6 bases and J by 8 bases, and 10 bases separated the two germline ends. This CDR3 region has 11 residues. Germline values: CDR1 MNHNY, CDR2 SVGAGI (reference sequence). The CDR3 sequence is CASSTGGGYTF. CDR3 coding DNA: TGTGCCAGCAGCACAGGAGGGGGCTACACCTTC.

This chain connects TRBV12-3 or TRBV12-4 to TRBJ2-2; D might be TRBD2 (6 bases). V was shortened by 8 bases and J by 1 base, with 8 bases between the two germline ends. This CDR3 region has 13 residues. CDR3 sequence (DNA): TGTGCCAGCGAGGGACTGAACACCGGGGAGCTGTTTTTT. Translation: CASEGLNTGELFF.